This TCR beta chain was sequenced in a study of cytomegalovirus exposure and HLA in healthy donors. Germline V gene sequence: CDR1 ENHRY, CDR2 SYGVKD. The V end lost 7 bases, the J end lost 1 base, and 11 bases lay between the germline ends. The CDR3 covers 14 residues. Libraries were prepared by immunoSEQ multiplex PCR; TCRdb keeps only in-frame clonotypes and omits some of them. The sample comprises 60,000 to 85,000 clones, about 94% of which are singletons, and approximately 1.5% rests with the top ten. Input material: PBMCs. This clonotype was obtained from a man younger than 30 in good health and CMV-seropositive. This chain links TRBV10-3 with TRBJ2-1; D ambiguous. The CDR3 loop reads CAITDWSSYNEQFF. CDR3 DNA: TGTGCCATCACCGACTGGTCATCCTACAATGAGCAGTTCTTC.